What follows describes a single T cell receptor beta chain. This sample was taken from a study of cytomegalovirus exposure and HLA in healthy donors. PCR primers comprised 60 Vbeta and 13 Jbeta primers. The data were produced by immunoSEQ multiplex PCR, yet TCRdb's version contains in-frame clones alone and is incomplete. The table records 120,000 to 150,000 clones, approximately 79% of them present only once. This CDR3 is built from 14 residues. V lost 3 bases, J lost 5 bases, and 4 bases stayed unmatched. The germline V gene encodes CDR1 KGHSH and CDR2 LQKENI. Sequencing used PBMCs. The TCR comes from a woman in her twenties or thirties in good health and CMV-seronegative. V and J are TRBV18 and TRBJ2-1; 7 nucleotides agree with TRBD2. The CDR3 loop reads CASSPRGRDNEQFF. The CDR3, as DNA: TGTGCCAGCTCACCTCGGGGGAGGGACAATGAGCAGTTCTTC.